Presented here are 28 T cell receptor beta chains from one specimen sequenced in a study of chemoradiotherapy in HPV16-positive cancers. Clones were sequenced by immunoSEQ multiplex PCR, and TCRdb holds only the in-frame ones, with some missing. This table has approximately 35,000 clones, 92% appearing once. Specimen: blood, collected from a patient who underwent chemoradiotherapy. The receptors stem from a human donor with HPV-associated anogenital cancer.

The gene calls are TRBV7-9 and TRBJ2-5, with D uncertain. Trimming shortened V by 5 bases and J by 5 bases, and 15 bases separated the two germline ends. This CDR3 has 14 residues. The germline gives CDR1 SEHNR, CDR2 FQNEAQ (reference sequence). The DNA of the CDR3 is TGTGCCAGCAGCCCTCCCGGCCCGACCGAGACCCAGTACTTC. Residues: CASSPPGPTETQYF.

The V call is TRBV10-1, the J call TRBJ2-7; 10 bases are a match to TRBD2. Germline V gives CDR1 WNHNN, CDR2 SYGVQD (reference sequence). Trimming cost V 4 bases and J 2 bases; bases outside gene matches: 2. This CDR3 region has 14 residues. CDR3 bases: TGCGCCAGCAGTGCTACTAGCGGGGCCTACGAGCAGTACTTC. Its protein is CASSATSGAYEQYF.

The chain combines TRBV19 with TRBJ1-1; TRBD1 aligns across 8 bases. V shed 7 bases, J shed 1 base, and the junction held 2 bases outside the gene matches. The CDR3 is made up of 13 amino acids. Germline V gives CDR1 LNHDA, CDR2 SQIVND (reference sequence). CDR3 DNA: TGTGCCAGTACGGGGACAGGGAACACTGAAGCTTTCTTT. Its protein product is CASTGTGNTEAFF.

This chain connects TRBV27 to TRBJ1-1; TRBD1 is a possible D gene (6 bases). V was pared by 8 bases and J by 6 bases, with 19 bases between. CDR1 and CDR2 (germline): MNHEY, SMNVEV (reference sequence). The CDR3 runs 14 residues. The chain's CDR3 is CASRGGARRSEAFF. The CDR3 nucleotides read TGTGCCAGCCGGGGGGGGGCTCGGCGATCTGAAGCTTTCTTT.

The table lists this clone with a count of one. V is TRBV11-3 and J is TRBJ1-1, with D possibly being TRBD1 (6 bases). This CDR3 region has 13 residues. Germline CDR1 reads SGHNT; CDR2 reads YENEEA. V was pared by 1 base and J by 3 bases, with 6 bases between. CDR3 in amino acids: CASSLGTDTEAFF. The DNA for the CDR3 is TGTGCCAGCAGCTTAGGGACAGACACTGAAGCTTTCTTT.

In nucleotides, the CDR3 is TGTGCCAGCAGCTTACACACCCTCCCCAATCAGCCCCAGCATTTT. It encodes CASSLHTLPNQPQHF. The rearrangement uses TRBV7-2 and TRBJ1-5; no clear D gene. The germline V gene encodes CDR1 SGHTA and CDR2 FQGNSA. This CDR3 is 15 amino acids long. Trimming left V 2 bases short and J 3 bases short, with 11 bases between.

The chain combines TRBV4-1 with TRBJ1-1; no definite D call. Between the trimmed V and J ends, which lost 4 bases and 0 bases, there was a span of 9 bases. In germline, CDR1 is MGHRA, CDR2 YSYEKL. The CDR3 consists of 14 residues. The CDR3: CASSLRGMNTEAFF. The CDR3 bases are TGCGCCAGCAGCCTCCGAGGCATGAACACTGAAGCTTTCTTT.

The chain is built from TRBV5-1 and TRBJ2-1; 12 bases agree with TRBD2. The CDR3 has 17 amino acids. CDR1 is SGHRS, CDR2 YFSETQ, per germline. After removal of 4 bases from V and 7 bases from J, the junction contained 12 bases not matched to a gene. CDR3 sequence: CASSQASGGARVNEQFF. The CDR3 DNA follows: TGCGCCAGCAGCCAGGCTAGCGGGGGGGCCCGGGTGAATGAGCAGTTCTTC. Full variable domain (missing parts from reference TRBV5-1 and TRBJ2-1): KAGVTQTPRYLIKTRGQQVTLSCSPISGHRSVSWYQQTPGQGLQFLFEYFSETQRNKGNFPGRFSGRQFSNSRSEMNVSTLELGDSALYLCASSQASGGARVNEQFFGPGTRLTVL.

CDR3 loop: CASSSTQVSRDTQYF. The CDR3 coding sequence is TGTGCCAGCAGCTCCACACAAGTCTCCCGAGATACGCAGTATTTT. The rearrangement links TRBV5-4 to TRBJ2-3; D remains unclear. Germline CDR1 is SGHNT and CDR2 is YYREEE (reference sequence). The CDR3 extends over 15 amino acids. V lost 3 bases to trimming and J lost 5 bases, with 16 bases between them.

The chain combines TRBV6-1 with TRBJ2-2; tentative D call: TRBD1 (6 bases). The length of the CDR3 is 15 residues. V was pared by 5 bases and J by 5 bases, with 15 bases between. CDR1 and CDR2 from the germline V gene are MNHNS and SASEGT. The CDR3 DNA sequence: TGTGCCAGCAGTCCCCAGGACAGCAGTACCGGGGAGCTGTTTTTT. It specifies CASSPQDSSTGELFF.

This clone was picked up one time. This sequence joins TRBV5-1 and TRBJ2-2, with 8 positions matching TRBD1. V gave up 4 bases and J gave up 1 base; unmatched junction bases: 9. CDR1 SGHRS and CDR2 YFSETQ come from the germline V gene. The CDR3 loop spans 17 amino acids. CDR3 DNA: TGCGCCAGCAGCCCCGGGACAGGAGTAATGAACACCGGGGAGCTGTTTTTT. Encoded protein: CASSPGTGVMNTGELFF. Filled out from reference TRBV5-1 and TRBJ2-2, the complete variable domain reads KAGVTQTPRYLIKTRGQQVTLSCSPISGHRSVSWYQQTPGQGLQFLFEYFSETQRNKGNFPGRFSGRQFSNSRSEMNVSTLELGDSALYLCASSPGTGVMNTGELFFGEGSRLTVL.

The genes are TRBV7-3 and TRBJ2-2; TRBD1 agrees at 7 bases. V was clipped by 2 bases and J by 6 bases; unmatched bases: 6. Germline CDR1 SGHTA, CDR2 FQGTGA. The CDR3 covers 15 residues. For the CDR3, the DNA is TGTGCCAGCAGCTTACGGCAGGGGGTTGCCGGGGAGCTGTTTTTT. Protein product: CASSLRQGVAGELFF.

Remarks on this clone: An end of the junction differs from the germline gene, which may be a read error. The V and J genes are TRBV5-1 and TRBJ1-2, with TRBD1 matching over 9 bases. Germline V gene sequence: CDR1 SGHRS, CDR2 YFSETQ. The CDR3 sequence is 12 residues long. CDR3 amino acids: CASSLAGGQGPF. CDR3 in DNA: TGCGCCAGCAGCTTGGCGGGGGGACAGGGACCCTTC.

The CDR3 sequence is CASSPRGDTYEQYF. The CDR3 DNA reads as TGTGCCAGCAGCCCCAGGGGGGATACCTACGAGCAGTACTTC. This chain connects TRBV7-2 to TRBJ2-7, with D possibly TRBD1 on 7 matching bases. V lost 5 bases and J 2 bases, leaving 13 bases between the germline ends. The CDR3 totals 14 residues. Germline CDR1 is SGHTA and CDR2 is FQGNSA.

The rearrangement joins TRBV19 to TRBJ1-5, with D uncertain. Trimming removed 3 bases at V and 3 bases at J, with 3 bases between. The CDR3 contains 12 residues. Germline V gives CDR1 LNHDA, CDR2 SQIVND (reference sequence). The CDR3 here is CASSILNQPQHF. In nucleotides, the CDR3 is TGTGCCAGTAGTATCCTCAATCAGCCCCAGCATTTT.

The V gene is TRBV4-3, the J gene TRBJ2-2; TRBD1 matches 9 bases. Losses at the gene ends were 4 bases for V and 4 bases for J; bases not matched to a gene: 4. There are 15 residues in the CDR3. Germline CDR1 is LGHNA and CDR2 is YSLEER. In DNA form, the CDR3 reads TGCGCCAGCAGCCGGGGGACAGGGTCCACCGGGGAGCTGTTTTTT. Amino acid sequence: CASSRGTGSTGELFF.

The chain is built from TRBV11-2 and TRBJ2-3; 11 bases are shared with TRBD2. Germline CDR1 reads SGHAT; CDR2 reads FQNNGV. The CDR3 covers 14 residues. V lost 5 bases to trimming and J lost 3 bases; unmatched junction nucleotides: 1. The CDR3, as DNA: TGTGCCAGCAGCCGACTAGCGGGGACAGATACGCAGTATTTT. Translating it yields CASSRLAGTDTQYF.

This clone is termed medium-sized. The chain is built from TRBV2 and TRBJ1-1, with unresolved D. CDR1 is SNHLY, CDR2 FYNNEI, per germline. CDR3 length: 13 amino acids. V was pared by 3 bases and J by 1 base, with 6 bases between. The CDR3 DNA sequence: TGTGCCAGCAGTGACGTACCGAACACTGAAGCTTTCTTT. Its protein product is CASSDVPNTEAFF.

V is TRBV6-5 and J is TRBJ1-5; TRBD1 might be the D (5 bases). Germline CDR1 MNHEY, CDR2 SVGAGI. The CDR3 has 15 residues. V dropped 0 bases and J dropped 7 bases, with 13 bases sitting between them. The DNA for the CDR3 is TGTGCCAGCAGTTACTCCAGGGAATCAAGACAGCCCCAGCATTTT. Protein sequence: CASSYSRESRQPQHF.

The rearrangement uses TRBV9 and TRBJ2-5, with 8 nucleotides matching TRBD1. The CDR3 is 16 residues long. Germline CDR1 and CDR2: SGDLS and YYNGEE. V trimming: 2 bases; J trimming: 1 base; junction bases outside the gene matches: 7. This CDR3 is CASSVAPTGAQETQYF. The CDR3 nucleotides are TGTGCCAGCAGCGTTGCCCCGACAGGGGCCCAAGAGACCCAGTACTTC. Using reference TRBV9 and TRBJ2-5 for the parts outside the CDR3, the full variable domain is DSGVTQTPKHLITATGQRVTLRCSPRSGDLSVYWYQQSLDQGLQFLIQYYNGEERAKGNILERFSAQQFPDLHSELNLSSLELGDSALYFCASSVAPTGAQETQYFGPGTRLLVL.

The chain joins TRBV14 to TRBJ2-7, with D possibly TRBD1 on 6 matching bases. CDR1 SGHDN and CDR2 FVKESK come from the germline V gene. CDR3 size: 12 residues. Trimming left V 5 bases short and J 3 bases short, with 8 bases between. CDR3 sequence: CASSLTGYEQYF. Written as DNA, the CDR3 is TGTGCCAGCAGCTTGACAGGCTACGAGCAGTACTTC.

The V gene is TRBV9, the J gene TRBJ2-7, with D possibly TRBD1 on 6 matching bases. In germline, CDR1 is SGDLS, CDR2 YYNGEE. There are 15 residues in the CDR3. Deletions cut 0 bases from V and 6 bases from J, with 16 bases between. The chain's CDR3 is CASSVEGRGYAEQYF. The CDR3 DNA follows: TGTGCCAGCAGCGTAGAGGGCAGGGGATATGCCGAGCAGTACTTC.

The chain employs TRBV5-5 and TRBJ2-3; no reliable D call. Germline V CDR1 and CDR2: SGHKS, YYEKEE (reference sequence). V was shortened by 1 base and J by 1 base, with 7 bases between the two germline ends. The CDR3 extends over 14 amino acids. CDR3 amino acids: CASSLRTGTDTQYF. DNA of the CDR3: TGTGCCAGCAGCTTGCGGACCGGCACAGATACGCAGTATTTT.

CDR3 DNA sequence: TGTGCCACCCCCTTCGGTCATGAGCAGTTCTTC. Translated: CATPFGHEQFF. V gene TRBV2 combines with J gene TRBJ2-1; D unresolved. This CDR3 is 11 amino acids long. V gave up 10 bases and J gave up 8 bases, with 12 bases separating them. CDR1 and CDR2 from the germline V gene are SNHLY and FYNNEI. Looking up the rest from reference TRBV2 and TRBJ2-1 gives the full variable domain: EPEVTQTPSHQVTQMGQEVILRCVPISNHLYFYWYRQILGQKVEFLVSFYNNEISEKSEIFDDQFSVERPDGSNFTLKIRSTKLEDSAMYFCATPFGHEQFFGPGTRLTVL.

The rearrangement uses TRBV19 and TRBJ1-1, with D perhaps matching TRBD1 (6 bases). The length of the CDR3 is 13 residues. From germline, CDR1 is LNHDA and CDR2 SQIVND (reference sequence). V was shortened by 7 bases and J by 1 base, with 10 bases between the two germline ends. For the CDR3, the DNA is TGTGCCAGTAACCAGGACAGGAACACTGAAGCTTTCTTT. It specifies CASNQDRNTEAFF.

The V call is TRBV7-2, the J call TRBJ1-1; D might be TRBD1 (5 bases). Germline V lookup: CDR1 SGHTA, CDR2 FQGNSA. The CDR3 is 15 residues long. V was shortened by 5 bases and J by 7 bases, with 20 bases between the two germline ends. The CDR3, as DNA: TGTGCCAGCAGCACCAACACCGGGATTCAGGGTGAAGCTTTCTTT. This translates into CASSTNTGIQGEAFF. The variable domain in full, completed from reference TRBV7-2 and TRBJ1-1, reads GAGVSQSPSNKVTEKGKDVELRCDPISGHTALYWYRQSLGQGLEFLIYFQGNSAPDKSGLPSDRFSAERTGGSVSTLTIQRTQQEDSAVYLCASSTNTGIQGEAFFGQGTRLTVV.

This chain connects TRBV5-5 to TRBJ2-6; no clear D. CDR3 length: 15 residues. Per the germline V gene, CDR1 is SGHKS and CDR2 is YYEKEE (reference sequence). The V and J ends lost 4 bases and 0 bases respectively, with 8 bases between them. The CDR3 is CASSPRISGANVLTF. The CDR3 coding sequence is TGTGCCAGCAGCCCGCGTATCTCTGGGGCCAACGTCCTGACTTTC.

The CDR3 sequence: CAISGTGSYGYTF. CDR3 coding DNA: TGTGCCATCAGCGGGACAGGGAGCTATGGCTACACCTTC. V gene TRBV10-3 combines with J gene TRBJ1-2, with 9 bases fitting TRBD1. With 6 bases clipped from V and 4 bases from J, the junction kept 3 bases outside the gene matches. CDR1 and CDR2 from the germline V gene are ENHRY and SYGVKD. The CDR3 is 13 residues long.